Listed here are 4 T cell receptor beta chains from one sample, sequenced in a study of cytomegalovirus exposure and HLA in healthy donors. The PCR employed 60 Vbeta primers together with 13 Jbeta primers. The method was immunoSEQ multiplex PCR; TCRdb's version includes in-frame clones alone and lacks a portion of them. Of more than 100,000 clones in the sample, about 76% are singletons; the top ten hold approximately 31%. The source material was PBMCs. The receptors come from a man aged 55 to 70 in good health and CMV-seropositive.

This chain connects TRBV4-1 to TRBJ2-2; 14 bases fit TRBD2. Losses at the gene ends were 3 bases for V and 6 bases for J; bases not matched to a gene: 9. The CDR3 is 18 residues long. Germline assignment: CDR1 MGHRA and CDR2 YSYEKL. CDR3 residues: CASSHSGLAGALSGELFF. The CDR3 region has the DNA TGCGCCAGCAGCCATTCGGGACTAGCGGGAGCGTTATCCGGGGAGCTGTTTTTT.

The CDR3 sequence is CASSPPQREKNTGELFF. As DNA, the CDR3 is TGCGCCAGCAGCCCTCCCCAGCGGGAGAAGAACACCGGGGAGCTGTTTTTT. This chain connects TRBV4-1 to TRBJ2-2; 8 bases map to TRBD2. Germline CDR1 reads MGHRA; CDR2 reads YSYEKL. Losses at the gene ends were 4 bases for V and 1 base for J; bases not matched to a gene: 8. The length of the CDR3 is 17 residues.

The chain couples TRBV5-4 to TRBJ1-4; no clear D gene. The CDR3 extends over 15 amino acids. The ends were cut back, 4 bases at V and 3 bases at J, with 13 bases in the middle. CDR1 and CDR2 (germline): SGHNT, YYREEE (reference sequence). The CDR3 region is CASSRTHGANEKLFF. As DNA, the CDR3 is TGTGCCAGCAGCAGGACTCACGGGGCTAATGAAAAACTGTTTTTT.

The sample holds one count of this clone. The chain's CDR3 is CASSPGTGNYGYTF. CDR3 sequence (DNA): TGTGCCAGCTCACCAGGGACAGGGAACTATGGCTACACCTTC. J is TRBJ1-2 and V is TRBV18; 9 bases fit TRBD1. This CDR3 is built from 14 residues. V shed 2 bases and J 2 bases; nucleotides not matched to a gene: 0. Germline CDR1 is KGHSH and CDR2 is LQKENI.